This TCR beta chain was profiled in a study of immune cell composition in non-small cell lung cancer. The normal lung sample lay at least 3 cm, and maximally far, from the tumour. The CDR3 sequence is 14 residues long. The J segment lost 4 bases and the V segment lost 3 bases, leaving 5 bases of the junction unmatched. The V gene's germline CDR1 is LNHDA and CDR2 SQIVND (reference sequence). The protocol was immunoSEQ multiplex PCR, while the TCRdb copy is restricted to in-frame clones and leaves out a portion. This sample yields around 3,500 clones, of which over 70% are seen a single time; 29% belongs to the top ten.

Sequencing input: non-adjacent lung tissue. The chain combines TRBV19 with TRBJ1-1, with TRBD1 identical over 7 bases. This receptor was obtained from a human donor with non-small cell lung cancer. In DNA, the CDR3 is TGTGCCAGTAGTATCACAGGGGTGGCCACTGAAGCTTTCTTT. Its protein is CASSITGVATEAFF.